These 30 T cell receptor beta chains share one sample of origin, sequenced in a study of post-analysis software for immune sequencing data. The study's findings and limits: Comparison of patients with controls showed 5 or 6 TRBV segments more frequent in patients, TRBV5-6, TRBV5-1 and TRBV20-1 among them.

These receptors' antigens are unknown. Built from TCR beta cDNA, the libraries had unique molecular identifiers in them. TCRdb re-analysed the PCR reads in MiXCR, keeping a single row per CDR3 protein. Of 450,000 or so distinct CDR3 sequences detected, under 55% appear once; the ten largest clones hold roughly 12%. Sequenced material: blood. The receptors here all came from a girl aged 5 to 17 with multiple sclerosis.

There are a few counts of this clonotype. This chain connects TRBV5-5 to TRBJ2-3; TRBD2 matches 13 bases. The J segment lost 4 bases and the V segment lost 4 bases, leaving 9 bases of the junction unmatched. Germline CDR1 and CDR2: SGHKS and YYEKEE (reference sequence). This CDR3 is built from 17 residues. CDR3 in DNA: TGTGCCAGCAGCGTACAGACTAGCGGGAGGCCCTCAGATACGCAGTATTTT. Protein sequence: CASSVQTSGRPSDTQYF.

A single count supports this clonotype. This chain links TRBV5-1 with TRBJ2-5; TRBD2 matches 8 bases. CDR3 size: 14 residues. V lost 2 bases and J lost 11; bases outside the gene matches: 11. In germline, CDR1 is SGHRS, CDR2 YFSETQ. This CDR3 is CASSFAGGYGEQYF. As DNA, the CDR3 is TGCGCCAGCAGCTTCGCGGGAGGATATGGTGAGCAGTACTTC.

This clonotype was seen a few times. Compared with germline, one end of the junction differs, possibly owing to a read error. The CDR3 protein is CAGSLGGPGEQYF. DNA of the CDR3: TGTGCCGGCAGCTTAGGTGGTCCCGGCGAGCAGTACTTC. V gene TRBV7-3 combines with J gene TRBJ2-7, with D hard to call. Germline CDR1 is SGHTA and CDR2 is FQGTGA. The CDR3 spans 13 residues.

The V call is TRBV29-1, the J call TRBJ2-7, with TRBD2 as a possible D gene (5 bases). Trimming took off 1 base at V and 8 bases at J, with 12 bases between the two ends. CDR1 and CDR2 from the germline V gene are SQVTM and ANQGSEA. The CDR3 is 12 residues long. The CDR3 coding sequence is TGCAGCGTTGAAGTGCGCGGGTTAAAGCAGTACTTC. Protein product: CSVEVRGLKQYF.

This clonotype was seen more than once but under ten times. The chain combines TRBV20-1 with TRBJ2-7; 12 bases are shared with TRBD2. Germline loops: CDR1 DFQATT, CDR2 SNEGSKA (reference sequence). The V and J ends lost 3 bases and 2 bases, in that order; junction bases with no gene match: 5. This CDR3 is 15 amino acids long. The DNA of the CDR3 is TGCAGTGCTAGGTCACTAGCGGGAGGCACCTACGAGCAGTACTTC. Its translation is CSARSLAGGTYEQYF.

In regard to this clonotype: At one end, the junction sequence differs from germline, possibly due to a read error. The chain joins TRBV18 to TRBJ2-3, with D unclear. CDR3 length: 14 amino acids. Germline CDR1 is KGHSH and CDR2 is LQKENI. CDR3 DNA: TGTGACAGCTCACTCCTAGTCTTCCCAGATACGCAGTATTTT. This gives the protein CDSSLLVFPDTQYF.

V usage is TRBV28 and J usage is TRBJ2-5; TRBD1 matches 7 bases. Trimming removed 3 bases from V and 3 bases from J; junction bases left unmatched: 4. The CDR3 has 14 amino acids. Germline-derived CDR1 and CDR2 are MDHEN and SYDVKM. The DNA of the CDR3 is TGTGCCAGCAGTTTCCCCAGGGGGAAAGAGACCCAGTACTTC. Amino acids: CASSFPRGKETQYF.

The chain employs TRBV12-3 or TRBV12-4 and TRBJ2-1; 7 nucleotides match TRBD1. The V gene end was trimmed by 3 bases and the J gene end by 6 bases; junction bases not matched to a gene: 8. The CDR3 extends over 15 amino acids. Here the CDR3 reads CASSFGTVTLNEQFF. The CDR3 coding sequence is TGTGCCAGCAGTTTCGGGACAGTAACTCTCAATGAGCAGTTCTTC.

This clonotype was seen more than once but under ten times. The rearrangement joins TRBV4-2 to TRBJ2-7; possible D gene TRBD1, 6 bases. Trimming removed 0 bases from V and 2 bases from J, with 8 bases in between. The V gene's germline CDR1 is LGHNA and CDR2 YNFKEQ. CDR3 length: 14 amino acids. The CDR3 loop is CASSQDTGPYEQYF. The CDR3 DNA sequence: TGTGCCAGCAGCCAAGATACAGGGCCCTACGAGCAGTACTTC.

The chain carries TRBV7-6 and TRBJ2-4, with 10 positions matching TRBD1. Near its end, the DNA agrees better with TRBJ2-7, so the J call may be wrong. This CDR3 is 15 amino acids long. Per germline, CDR1 SGHVS and CDR2 FNYEAQ. DNA for the CDR3: TGTGCCAGCAGCCTCCGACAGGGGGCGGCATACGAGCAGTACTTC. It translates to CASSLRQGAAYEQYF.

The chain carries TRBV15 and TRBJ2-1; 8 bases map to TRBD2. Germline-derived CDR1 and CDR2 are LNHNV and YYDKDF (reference sequence). V lost 1 base to trimming and J lost 6 bases; unmatched junction nucleotides: 8. The CDR3 loop spans 16 amino acids. CDR3 coding DNA: TGTGCCACCAGCAGAGGGGGGGGACTAGGGTTCAATGAGCAGTTCTTC. This codes for CATSRGGGLGFNEQFF.

This clonotype was detected only a few times. This chain connects TRBV14 to TRBJ2-5, with D possibly being TRBD2 (5 bases). V shed 1 base and J shed 11 bases, with 17 bases lying between them. Germline values: CDR1 SGHDN, CDR2 FVKESK. CDR3 length: 14 residues. DNA of the CDR3: TGTGCCAGCAGCCAAGCGGGAATATCAGATACGCAGTACTTC. Protein: CASSQAGISDTQYF.

In the case of this clonotype: Possible read error: a much larger clone is one base away. The chain links TRBV20-1 to TRBJ2-5; D is perhaps TRBD1 (6 bases). The CDR3 consists of 12 residues. CDR1 is DFQATT, CDR2 SNEGSKA, per germline (reference sequence). CDR3 sequence reads: CRAWTVKETQYF. The CDR3 DNA sequence: TGCAGGGCATGGACAGTAAAAGAGACCCAGTACTTC.

The genes are TRBV20-1 and TRBJ1-5, with a tentative D call TRBD1 (6 bases). The CDR3 runs to 17 residues. Germline V gene lookup returns CDR1 DFQATT and CDR2 SNEGSKA (reference sequence). The ends were cut back, 4 bases at V and 0 bases at J, with 19 bases in the middle. The CDR3, as DNA: TGCAGTGCTACCCCCCCCAGGGGCACCTATAGCAATCAGCCCCAGCATTTT. It encodes CSATPPRGTYSNQPQHF.

Only one count was recorded for this clonotype. The chain employs TRBV7-2 and TRBJ1-6; weak D call: TRBD1 (5 bases). There are 18 residues in the CDR3. The ends were cut back, 5 bases at V and 7 bases at J, with 24 bases in the middle. Germline loops: CDR1 SGHTA, CDR2 FQGNSA. The CDR3 DNA reads TGTGCCAGCAGCACGCCCGGGCCGGGGCTGGTTGAAAATTCACCCCTCCACTTT. Its protein product is CASSTPGPGLVENSPLHF. Together with reference TRBV7-2 and TRBJ1-6, the CDR3 gives the full variable domain: GAGVSQSPSNKVTEKGKDVELRCDPISGHTALYWYRQSLGQGLEFLIYFQGNSAPDKSGLPSDRFSAERTGGSVSTLTIQRTQQEDSAVYLCASSTPGPGLVENSPLHFGNGTRLTVT.

The chain carries TRBV6-5 and TRBJ2-7; D may be TRBD1 (6 bases). The CDR3 spans 13 residues. Germline V gives CDR1 MNHEY, CDR2 SVGAGI. V was trimmed by 8 bases and J by 0 bases, leaving 11 bases between them. CDR3 nucleotides: TGTGCCAGCCGAAGGGGGAACTCCTACGAGCAGTACTTC. As protein: CASRRGNSYEQYF.

For the CDR3, the DNA is TGTGCCAGCAGTTTAAACAAGACAGCTAACTATGGCTACACCTTC. This gives the protein CASSLNKTANYGYTF. The chain is built from TRBV27 and TRBJ1-2; tentative D call: TRBD1 (5 bases). CDR1 is MNHEY and CDR2 is SMNVEV in the germline V gene (reference sequence). The V and J ends lost 2 bases and 0 bases respectively, with 10 bases between them. The CDR3 is 15 amino acids.

This clonotype was seen a handful of times. The chain uses TRBV12-3 or TRBV12-4 and TRBJ2-7, with TRBD1 matching over 10 bases. The V segment lost 5 bases and the J segment 7 bases; nucleotides outside the gene matches: 5. There are 13 residues in the CDR3. In DNA, the CDR3 is TGTGCCAGCAGTGGGACAGGGGAGGAGGAGCAGTACTTC. Encoded protein: CASSGTGEEEQYF.

This clonotype was seen a few times. The V call is TRBV7-9, the J call TRBJ2-5, with 8 nucleotides matching TRBD2. Trimming cost V 5 bases and J 10 bases; bases outside gene matches: 6. This CDR3 comprises 12 residues. Germline V gene lookup returns CDR1 SEHNR and CDR2 FQNEAQ (reference sequence). CDR3: CASSLREGLQYF. The DNA of the CDR3 is TGTGCCAGCAGCCTACGGGAGGGACTCCAGTACTTC.

The chain couples TRBV10-3 to TRBJ1-5; D is uncertain. With 2 bases removed from V and 9 bases from J, the gap between germline ends came to 11 bases. Looked up from germline, CDR1 is ENHRY and CDR2 is SYGVKD. The CDR3 sequence is 13 residues long. Written as DNA, the CDR3 is TGTGCCATCAGTGAGCCTCTGGGTGGGCCCCAGCATTTT. Amino acids: CAISEPLGGPQHF.

This clonotype is a singleton in its sample. The chain has TRBV3-1 and TRBJ2-5, with a tentative D call TRBD1 (6 bases). The end of the DNA is better explained by TRBJ2-7, so the J call may be wrong. The CDR3 runs 14 residues. The V gene's germline CDR1 is LGHDT and CDR2 YNNKEL (reference sequence). CDR3 region: CASSTRDIRGEQYF. Here the CDR3 DNA reads TGTGCCAGCAGCACTAGGGATATCAGGGGCGAGCAGTACTTC.

This chain uses TRBV7-9 with TRBJ2-4, with 11 bases identical to TRBD1. The end of the DNA fits TRBJ2-7 better, so the J call may be wrong. Looked up from germline, CDR1 is SEHNR and CDR2 is FQNEAQ (reference sequence). This CDR3 has 14 residues. The chain's CDR3 is CASSLGGQGDEQYF. Here the CDR3 DNA reads TGTGCCAGCAGCTTAGGGGGACAGGGGGACGAGCAGTACTTC.

The V and J genes are TRBV4-2 and TRBJ2-7, with D tentatively TRBD1 (5 bases). V shed 3 bases and J shed 4 bases, with 13 bases lying between them. CDR3 length equals 14 residues. Germline loops: CDR1 LGHNA, CDR2 YNFKEQ. CDR3 in DNA: TGTGCCAGCAGCCACGAAAGGGGTTGGTACGAGCAGTACTTC. It codes for CASSHERGWYEQYF.

As DNA, the CDR3 is TGTGCCAGCCGACATACTTACCTACACAATGAGCAGTTCTTC. Translation gives CASRHTYLHNEQFF. The chain has TRBV2 and TRBJ2-1; D is undetermined. Trimming left V 8 bases short and J 5 bases short, with 16 bases between. The germline V gene has CDR1 SNHLY and CDR2 FYNNEI. The CDR3 runs to 14 residues.

This clonotype appeared many times. The chain couples TRBV29-1 to TRBJ1-4; tentative D call: TRBD1 (5 bases). CDR3 length: 14 amino acids. The V and J ends lost 4 bases and 0 bases respectively, with 9 bases between them. Germline CDR1 reads SQVTM; CDR2 reads ANQGSEA. DNA for the CDR3: TGCAGCGTTGTTATGGGGGCAACTAATGAAAAACTGTTTTTT. Amino acids: CSVVMGATNEKLFF.

CDR3 sequence: CASSRGPTGAKNIQYF. The CDR3 bases are TGTGCCAGCAGCCGCGGGCCAACGGGAGCCAAAAACATTCAGTACTTC. V usage is TRBV7-8 and J usage is TRBJ2-4; tentatively, D is TRBD2 (5 bases). The V and J ends lost 5 bases and 0 bases respectively, with 14 bases between them. Germline CDR1 SGHVS, CDR2 FQNEAQ. This CDR3 has 16 residues. Supplemented by reference TRBV7-8 and TRBJ2-4, the full variable domain reads GAGVSQSPRYKVAKRGQDVALRCDPISGHVSLFWYQQALGQGPEFLTYFQNEAQLDKSGLPSDRFFAERPEGSVSTLKIQRTQQEDSAVYLCASSRGPTGAKNIQYFGAGTRLSVL.

A note on this clonotype: Since no conserved phenylalanine or tryptophan closes the CDR3, a read error is the likely cause. The gene calls are TRBV4-1 and TRBJ2-7; D remains ambiguous. The CDR3 has 14 residues. V was clipped by 1 base and J by 5 bases, with 12 bases between them. In germline, CDR1 is MGHRA, CDR2 YSYEKL. The CDR3 region is CASSQGPDFNEQYC. The CDR3 DNA reads as TGCGCCAGCAGCCAAGGCCCCGATTTCAACGAGCAGTACTGC.

This clonotype has just a few counts. The CDR3 DNA is TGTGCCAGCAGTGGGGACCCAGGATACTACGAGCAGTACTTC. It yields the protein CASSGDPGYYEQYF. The rearrangement uses TRBV12-3 or TRBV12-4 and TRBJ2-7; D may match TRBD1 or TRBD2 (5 bases each). V gave up 5 bases and J gave up 3 bases, with 14 bases separating them. The CDR3 contains 14 residues.

V is TRBV30 and J is TRBJ2-7; TRBD1 matches 9 bases. The CDR3 totals 16 residues. Germline V gene lookup returns CDR1 GTSNPN and CDR2 SVGIG (reference sequence). With 0 bases clipped from V and 1 base from J, the junction kept 7 bases outside the gene matches. The CDR3 DNA reads TGTGCCTGGAGTGTTGGGACCGGGACAGGGTCCTACGAGCAGTACTTC. Its protein product is CAWSVGTGTGSYEQYF.

The J gene is TRBJ2-3, the V gene TRBV12-3 or TRBV12-4; D might be TRBD1 (6 bases). V was shortened by 2 bases and J by 4 bases, with 10 bases between the two germline ends. The CDR3 has 14 amino acids. CDR3 in amino acids: CASSLSEGADTQYF. CDR3 bases: TGTGCCAGCAGTTTATCTGAGGGGGCAGATACGCAGTATTTT.